This T cell receptor beta chain originates from a study of blood T cells in healthy people across ages. The study's findings and limits: Donor CMV infection status was unknown, possibly confounding age-related changes in expanded clonotypes. Diversity figures derived from one million T cells were judged to underestimate the true value. Diversity was higher, and naive CD4+ cells more numerous, in long-lived donors than in aged donors.

V was pared by 5 bases and J by 1 base, with 13 bases of the junction left unmatched. The CDR3 covers 18 residues. It was with a sample-barcoded 5' primer and a J-beta primer mix that a second PCR of roughly 6 to 11 cycles was run. CDR3-containing paired-end reads numbering at least 2.5 million came from each sample. TCRdb passed the 5' RACE reads through MiXCR, listing each CDR3 protein once. The sample shows some 900,000 distinct CDR3 sequences, under 35% of them seen only once. Concerning this clonotype itself: The antigen remains undetermined.

The chain links TRBV12-3 or TRBV12-4 to TRBJ2-2; 7 bases agree with TRBD1. The sequence came from a woman of 80 years or more in good health. The sample comprised blood. CDR3 sequence: CASSPPRTGNRNTGELFF. The DNA for the CDR3 is TGTGCCAGCAGTCCCCCCCGGACAGGCAATAGGAACACCGGGGAGCTGTTTTTT.